Listed below are T cell receptor beta chains from one sample, sequenced in a study. Each CDR3 protein is one row after TCRdb ran MiXCR on the 5' RACE reads. The profile shows just over 60,000 distinct CDR3 sequences, nearly 30% of them singletons. Sequencing was performed on tumor-infiltrating naive CD4+ T cells sorted from the breast tumor. The receptors come from a female donor with breast cancer. CDR3s leave out the opening cysteine and the closing phenylalanine or tryptophan. Some rows mark clone size as missing; the rest say once, few, many or name a class of expanded clone.

cdr3_aa v_call clone_size j_call
ANSLDTGAF TRBV5-6 few TRBJ1-1
ASASSTYEQY TRBV3-1 - TRBJ2-7
ASSLERNTEAF TRBV5-1 - TRBJ1-1
SARVRADTQY TRBV20-1 - TRBJ2-3
SARDGQERAF TRBV20-1 few TRBJ1-1
TSSPTGGNYGYT TRBV4-2 - TRBJ1-2
ASSLDLYTEAF TRBV7-7 - TRBJ1-1
AISESWWDSYEQY TRBV10-3 many TRBJ2-7
ASSPLQDSTGELF TRBV18 - TRBJ2-2
ASSFGRDSYEQY TRBV5-1 - TRBJ2-7
ASSLVGLSSRETQY TRBV5-1 - TRBJ2-5
ASSIGGLGEKLF TRBV27 few TRBJ1-4
ASSLISLWLTSGRGGNEQF TRBV6-1 few TRBJ2-1
ASSFGTSGETQY TRBV5-8 - TRBJ2-5
ASSRMRGEPQH TRBV4-1 many TRBJ1-5
ASSQVRNNEQF TRBV3-1 once TRBJ2-1
SASGGVGPDTQY TRBV20-1 few TRBJ2-3
ASSTHMGNTEAF TRBV4-1 many TRBJ1-1
ASGREATQY TRBV6-4 many TRBJ2-3
ASGETGNNEKLF TRBV5-1 - TRBJ1-4
ASKLTFRAGPEAF TRBV11-2 - TRBJ1-1
ASSGTGISPLH TRBV6-6 many TRBJ1-6
ATSRDTRGRDTQY TRBV15 - TRBJ2-3
ATSRDNSGGETQY TRBV15 - TRBJ2-5
AISESTGFNEKLF TRBV10-3 - TRBJ1-4
SAISSGRDRNEQY TRBV20-1 - TRBJ2-7
SAKGPSDQY TRBV20-1 few TRBJ2-5
ASTNGGIPNSPLH TRBV28 - TRBJ1-6
ASSQLGLSNQPQH TRBV4-1 few TRBJ1-5
ASSLAMGPTGTQY TRBV5-1 few TRBJ2-5
SAIAGARGSHEQF TRBV20-1 - TRBJ2-1
ASSQSEDGRGYT TRBV3-1 - TRBJ1-2
ASRVAPSTDTQY TRBV19 few TRBJ2-3
AISGKGLAENFYEQY TRBV10-3 - TRBJ2-7
SARTTGLASNEQF TRBV20-1 - TRBJ2-1
ASRPGLAGGPSNEQF TRBV2 few TRBJ2-1
ASSPRTSGSEQY TRBV7-2 - TRBJ2-7
STINDVLGNEQF TRBV20-1 - TRBJ2-1
ASSSLAASYEQY TRBV5-6 many TRBJ2-7
ASSRGTVNTEAF TRBV4-3 many TRBJ1-1
ASSLVGGTTGELF TRBV7-2 - TRBJ2-2
ASSPPPAGLSNTEAF TRBV18 few TRBJ1-1